Listed below are T cell receptor beta chains from one sample, sequenced in a study of shared clonotypes between healthy human individuals. Libraries were prepared by immunoSEQ multiplex PCR; TCRdb keeps only in-frame clonotypes and omits some of them. The sample records approximately 1.5 million clones, about 98.5% being singletons. Sequencing input: naive CD4+ T cells sorted from blood. The receptors originated from a man aged 30 to 39 in good health. Both conserved end residues are part of each CDR3. D genes are given only for firm matches. Size is stated for part of the rows, as once, few or many counts, or as a class when the clone is expanded.

clone size	D gene	V gene	J gene	CDR3 DNA	CDR3 protein
NA	TRBD1	TRBV15	TRBJ2-2	TGTGCCACTTTGGACAGGGTTAACACCGGGGAGCTGTTTTTT	CATLDRVNTGELFF
NA	TRBD1	TRBV5-6	TRBJ2-7	TGTGCCAGCAGCCCGAGGACAGGCTACGAGCAGTACTTC	CASSPRTGYEQYF
NA	TRBD2	TRBV5-1	TRBJ2-3	TGCGCCAGCAGCTTGGGGGCGGGAGATGAAGATACGCAGTATTTT	CASSLGAGDEDTQYF
NA	TRBD1	TRBV28	TRBJ1-1	TGTGCCAGCAGTCCTACAGGGGGCCAGACTGAAGCTTTCTTT	CASSPTGGQTEAFF
once	TRBD2	TRBV18	TRBJ2-5	TGTGCCAGCTCACCACCGCTAGCGGGGCACCAAGAGACCCAGTACTTC	CASSPPLAGHQETQYF
NA	TRBD1	TRBV7-2	TRBJ1-5	TGTGCCAGCACCCAAACTTGGGGACAGATACCTTATAGCAATCAGCCCCAGCATTTT	CASTQTWGQIPYSNQPQHF
NA	NA	TRBV6-1	TRBJ2-7	TGTGCCAGCAGTGGGGCCAGGGGCGGGGAGCAGTACTTC	CASSGARGGEQYF
NA	TRBD1	TRBV28	TRBJ1-2	TGTGCCAGCAGTTCAGTGACAGGGGGCCTGAACTATGGCTACACCTTC	CASSSVTGGLNYGYTF
NA	TRBD2	TRBV4-1	TRBJ2-7	TGCGCCAGCAGCCAAGATCTTCTTTTGGCTAGCGGGAACGAGCAGTACTTC	CASSQDLLLASGNEQYF
NA	TRBD1	TRBV6-5	TRBJ1-4	TGTGCCACTACAGGGGAGGTGGGGGAAAAACTGTTTTTT	CATTGEVGEKLFF
NA	TRBD2	TRBV4-1	TRBJ2-2	TGCGCCAGCAGCCAACCAGGACTAGCGGGAACCTCCGGGGAGCTGTTTTTT	CASSQPGLAGTSGELFF
NA	NA	TRBV29-1	TRBJ2-1	TGCAGCGCCTATGGGCCCTCCTACAATGAGCAGTTCTTC	CSAYGPSYNEQFF
NA	TRBD1	TRBV28	TRBJ2-7	TGTGCCAGCAGGAACAGGGGGACCTACGAGCAGTACTTC	CASRNRGTYEQYF
NA	NA	TRBV18	TRBJ1-2	TGTGCCAGCTCACCGCTACCGGGACCTCACTATGGCTACACCTTC	CASSPLPGPHYGYTF
NA	NA	TRBV6-5	TRBJ2-7	TGTGCCAGCAGTTACACTGGGGTCGGGTCAACCTACGAGCAGTACTTC	CASSYTGVGSTYEQYF
NA	NA	TRBV2	TRBJ2-7	TGTGCCAGCAGTTTGCAGGGTCCGTCCTACGAGCAGTACTTC	CASSLQGPSYEQYF
NA	NA	TRBV7-2	TRBJ2-1	TGTGCCAGCAGCTTAATTTCGGCAATGCCTCAGAATGAGCAGTTCTTC	CASSLISAMPQNEQFF
NA	NA	TRBV4-1	TRBJ2-1	TGCGCCAGCAGCCAAGCCGCCGGGACCCAAGCCTACAATGAGCAGTTCTTC	CASSQAAGTQAYNEQFF
NA	TRBD2	TRBV9	TRBJ2-2	TGTGCCAGCAGCCGAGCGGGAGACCACACCGGGGAGCTGTTTTTT	CASSRAGDHTGELFF
NA	NA	TRBV18	TRBJ2-6	TGTGCCAGCTCACCCCTCCGAGGCGGATCTGGGGCCAACGTCCTGACTTTC	CASSPLRGGSGANVLTF
NA	NA	TRBV2	TRBJ1-5	TGTGCCAGCCAGGACAGACGCAATCAGCCCCAGCATTTT	CASQDRRNQPQHF
NA	NA	TRBV6-1	TRBJ1-5	TGTGCCAGCAGTGAAGTCGTCGCGATCCCGAATCAGCCCCAGCATTTT	CASSEVVAIPNQPQHF
NA	NA	TRBV19	TRBJ2-1	TGTGCCAGTAGACCTAGCGAGAAACCCTCCTACAATGAGCAGTTCTTC	CASRPSEKPSYNEQFF
NA	TRBD2	TRBV7-7	TRBJ2-5	TGTGCCAGCAGCGTAGACACTAGCGGGAGCCAAGAGACCCAGTACTTC	CASSVDTSGSQETQYF
NA	NA	TRBV30	TRBJ2-5	TGTGCCTGGAGTGTACAGGGTTCGCTGGTTGAAGAGACCCAGTACTTC	CAWSVQGSLVEETQYF
NA	TRBD1	TRBV28	TRBJ1-3	TGTGCCAGCGGATGGACAGGGAGAGGAAACACCATATATTTT	CASGWTGRGNTIYF
once	NA	TRBV6-1	TRBJ2-2	TGTGCCAGCAAGGCGAAGAACACCGGGGAGCTGTTTTTT	CASKAKNTGELFF
NA	TRBD2	TRBV4-3	TRBJ2-3	TGCGCCAGCAGCCAAAGTCCGAGGAGCGGGGCGCAGTATTTT	CASSQSPRSGAQYF
NA	NA	TRBV28	TRBJ1-2	TGTGCCAGCACCCTTTGGGGTGGGGATGGCTACACCTTC	CASTLWGGDGYTF
NA	TRBD1	TRBV6-5	TRBJ1-1	TGTGCCAGCCATAGGGGGCGGAACACTGAAGCTTTCTTT	CASHRGRNTEAFF
NA	TRBD1	TRBV13	TRBJ2-3	TGTGCCATCCAAGGATGGGACAGCAAAAGCACAGATACGCAGTATTTT	CAIQGWDSKSTDTQYF
NA	TRBD2	TRBV30	TRBJ2-7	TGTGCCTGGAGTGTAGGCGGGAGCACGTACGAGCAGTACTTC	CAWSVGGSTYEQYF
NA	NA	TRBV4-1	TRBJ2-5	TGCGCCAGCAGACCTTCACCGACAGGATCCGAGACCCAGTACTTC	CASRPSPTGSETQYF
once	NA	TRBV7-2	TRBJ1-2	TGTGCCAGCAGCTTAGATCTGACGACGGTAAACTATGGCTACACCTTC	CASSLDLTTVNYGYTF
NA	NA	TRBV6-1	TRBJ1-2	TGTGCCAGCAGTGAAGCGACAAGGGCCGAATACTATGGCTACACCTTC	CASSEATRAEYYGYTF
NA	TRBD1	TRBV5-1	TRBJ2-4	TGCGCCAGCAGCTTTCTTGCGGGACAGGGTTTGTACTTC	CASSFLAGQGLYF
NA	NA	TRBV7-9	TRBJ2-7	TGTGCCAGCAGCTTAGTCGCTGGACTACCTTACGAGCAGTACTTC	CASSLVAGLPYEQYF
once	NA	TRBV10-3	TRBJ2-7	TGTGCCATCAGTGGCGACAACCTTGGGGAGCAGTACTTC	CAISGDNLGEQYF
NA	TRBD1	TRBV27	TRBJ2-1	TGTGCCAGCAGTATCCGGGACAGGGGATACAATGAGCAGTTCTTC	CASSIRDRGYNEQFF
NA	TRBD2	TRBV13	TRBJ2-1	TGTGCCAGCAGCTTACCCGCACCGGGACTAGCGATTACTGAGCAGTTCTTC	CASSLPAPGLAITEQFF
NA	NA	TRBV5-4	TRBJ1-2	TGTGCCAGCAGCTTGGGTGAGGGAAACTATGGCTACACCTTC	CASSLGEGNYGYTF
NA	NA	TRBV10-3	TRBJ2-1	TGTGCCATCAGTGAGTCTTTGGGCTTGGCTTCGCAGTTCTTC	CAISESLGLASQFF
NA	TRBD1	TRBV11-2	TRBJ2-5	TGTGCCAGCAGCTTAAGTGGGACAGGGCAAGAGACCCAGTACTTC	CASSLSGTGQETQYF
NA	NA	TRBV23-1	TRBJ1-5	TGCGCCAGCAGTCAAGAACTCACAGGAGACAATCAGCCCCAGCATTTT	CASSQELTGDNQPQHF
NA	NA	TRBV6-1	TRBJ2-1	TGTGCCAGCAGTGAATTGACTAGTCCTCGCAATGAGCAGTTCTTC	CASSELTSPRNEQFF
NA	NA	TRBV7-6	TRBJ2-3	TGTGCCAGCAGCTTAGGAACGTCCGGGACAGATACGCAGTATTTT	CASSLGTSGTDTQYF
once	NA	TRBV28	TRBJ1-1	TGTGCCAGCAGTCCCAGACCCGCCTTAAACGCTGAAGCTTTCTTT	CASSPRPALNAEAFF
NA	TRBD2	TRBV5-8	TRBJ2-1	TGTGCCAGCAGCTTGGTTGCGGGAGGGCCTTATGAGCAGTTCTTC	CASSLVAGGPYEQFF
NA	NA	TRBV30	TRBJ1-3	TGTGCCTGGAGCACAGGGCTCCACCGGACCATATATTTT	CAWSTGLHRTIYF
NA	TRBD1	TRBV5-1	TRBJ2-7	TGCGCCAGCAGCTTGACGCCGGGACAGCTAGACTACGAGCAGTACTTC	CASSLTPGQLDYEQYF
NA	NA	TRBV30	TRBJ1-2	TGTGCCTGCAATTATGGCTACACCTTC	CACNYGYTF
once	TRBD1	TRBV19	TRBJ1-4	TGTGCCAGTAGTATGGGACAGCTTGCAACTAATGAAAAACTGTTTTTT	CASSMGQLATNEKLFF
NA	TRBD1	TRBV6-6	TRBJ1-2	TGTGCCAGCAGTTACTCGGGTCAGGGGGCGGGCTACACCTTC	CASSYSGQGAGYTF
once	NA	TRBV25-1	TRBJ1-2	TGTGCCAGCAGTGAAAATCTCGCTAACTATGGCTACACCTTC	CASSENLANYGYTF
once	TRBD1	TRBV19	TRBJ2-4	TGTGCCAGTAGTATAGCCGGGACAGGCCGACGACTAGCCAAAAACATTCAGTACTTC	CASSIAGTGRRLAKNIQYF
NA	NA	TRBV5-1	TRBJ2-4	TGCGCCAGCAGCCCAGGAGGGGGAGATAGAGACATTCAGTACTTC	CASSPGGGDRDIQYF
once	NA	TRBV18	TRBJ1-5	TGTGCCAGCTCACGCCAGTCGGAGATACAGCCCCAGCATTTT	CASSRQSEIQPQHF
NA	TRBD1	TRBV5-1	TRBJ2-7	TGCGCCAGCAGCTCCACAGGGGGCGTGTACGAGCAGTACTTC	CASSSTGGVYEQYF
NA	TRBD1	TRBV7-9	TRBJ2-7	TGTGCCAGCAGCCTCCGGGACAGCTCCTACGAGCAGTACTTC	CASSLRDSSYEQYF